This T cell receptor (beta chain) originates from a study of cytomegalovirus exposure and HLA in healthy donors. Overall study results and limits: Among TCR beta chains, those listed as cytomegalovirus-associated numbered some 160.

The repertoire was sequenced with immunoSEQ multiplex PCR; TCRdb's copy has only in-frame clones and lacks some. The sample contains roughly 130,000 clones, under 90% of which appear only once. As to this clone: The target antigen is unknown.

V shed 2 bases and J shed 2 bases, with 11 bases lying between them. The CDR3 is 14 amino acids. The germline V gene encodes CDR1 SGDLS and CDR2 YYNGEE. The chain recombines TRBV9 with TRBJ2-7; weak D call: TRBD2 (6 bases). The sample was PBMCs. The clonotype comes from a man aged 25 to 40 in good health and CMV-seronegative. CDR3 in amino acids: CASSVGGGAYEQYF. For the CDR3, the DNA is TGTGCCAGCAGCGTTGGGGGAGGCGCCTACGAGCAGTACTTC.